This TCR beta chain appears in the sequencing data of a study of blood T cell repertoires in COVID-19. This clone was counted a single time. The data were produced by immunoSEQ multiplex PCR, yet TCRdb's version contains in-frame clones alone and is incomplete. The sample holds under 300,000 clones; approximately 90% are singletons and the top ten take about 9.3%. Donors were grouped by their self-reported clinical history. Trimming took off 5 bases at V and 6 bases at J, with 9 bases between the two ends. The CDR3 is 11 amino acids. Germline V CDR1 and CDR2: SGHTS, YDEGEE. V and J are TRBV5-8 and TRBJ2-7; D perhaps matches TRBD1 (5 bases). The TCR comes from a man aged 40-50 years who had recovered from COVID-19. Material: PBMCs or T cells enriched from blood (not recorded which). The CDR3 protein is CASSPGSEQYF. CDR3 nucleotide sequence: TGTGCCAGCAGTCCAGGGTCCGAGCAGTACTTC.